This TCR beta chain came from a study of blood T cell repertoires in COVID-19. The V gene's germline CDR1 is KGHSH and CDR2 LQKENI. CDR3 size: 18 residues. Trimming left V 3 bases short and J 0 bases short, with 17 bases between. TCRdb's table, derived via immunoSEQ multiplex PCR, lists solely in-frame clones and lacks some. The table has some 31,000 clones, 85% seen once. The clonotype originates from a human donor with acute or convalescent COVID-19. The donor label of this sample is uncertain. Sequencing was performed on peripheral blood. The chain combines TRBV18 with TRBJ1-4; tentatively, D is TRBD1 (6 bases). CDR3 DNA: TGTGCCAGCTCACCGAACTACAGGGCCGCTGCAACTAATGAAAAACTGTTTTTT. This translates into CASSPNYRAAATNEKLFF. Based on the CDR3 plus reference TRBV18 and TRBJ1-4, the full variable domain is NAGVMQNPRHLVRRRGQEARLRCSPMKGHSHVYWYRQLPEEGLKFMVYLQKENIIDESGMPKERFSAEFPKEGPSILRIQQVVRGDSAAYFCASSPNYRAAATNEKLFFGSGTQLSVL.